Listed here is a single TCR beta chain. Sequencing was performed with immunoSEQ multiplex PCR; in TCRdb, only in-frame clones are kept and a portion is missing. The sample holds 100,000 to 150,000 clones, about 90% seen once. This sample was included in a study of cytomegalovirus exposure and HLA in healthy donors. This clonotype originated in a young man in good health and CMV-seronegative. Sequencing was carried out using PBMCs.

CDR3 in DNA: TGTGCCAGCAGCCCACCAGAGGGCCCTCTCTGGGGAAACACCATATATTTT. Protein product: CASSPPEGPLWGNTIYF. The chain recombines TRBV7-9 with TRBJ1-3; no reliable D call. The ends were cut back, 5 bases at V and 4 bases at J, with 21 bases in the middle. The CDR3 consists of 17 residues. From germline, CDR1 is SEHNR and CDR2 FQNEAQ (reference sequence).